Below are 20 T cell receptor beta chains sequenced from a single sample in a study of cytotoxic CD8 clonotypes in ibrutinib-treated CLL. This table comes from immunoSEQ multiplex PCR, and its TCRdb copy is limited to in-frame clones, with some not included. Altogether about 160,000 clones are present, roughly 80% being singletons, with the ten largest covering about 4.6%. This sample comprised PBMCs, obtained after 24 months of ibrutinib treatment. These receptors originate from a human donor with chronic lymphocytic leukemia.

The J gene is TRBJ1-2, the V gene TRBV19, with TRBD1 matching 8 bases. V lost 5 bases, J lost 5 bases, and 4 bases stayed unmatched. CDR1 is LNHDA, CDR2 SQIVND, per germline (reference sequence). The CDR3 sequence is 13 residues long. CDR3 amino acids: CASSSRQGYGYTF. The DNA for the CDR3 is TGTGCCAGTAGTTCGCGACAGGGGTATGGCTACACCTTC. The full variable domain, rest sourced from reference TRBV19 and TRBJ1-2, is DGGITQSPKYLFRKEGQNVTLSCEQNLNHDAMYWYRQDPGQGLRLIYYSQIVNDFQKGDIAEGYSVSREKKESFPLTVTSAQKNPTAFYLCASSSRQGYGYTFGSGTRLTVV.

The chain recombines TRBV7-6 with TRBJ2-2; D may correspond to TRBD1 or TRBD2 (5 bases each). V lost 3 bases to trimming and J lost 5 bases, with 13 bases between them. The germline CDR1 and CDR2 sequences are SGHVS and FNYEAQ. This CDR3 comprises 15 residues. CDR3 in DNA: TGTGCCAGCAGCTTTCAATTTGGGGGAACCGGGGAGCTGTTTTTT. Translation: CASSFQFGGTGELFF.

This clone was seen a handful of times. The V and J genes are TRBV5-5 and TRBJ1-2, with D possibly being TRBD1 (6 bases). V gave up 0 bases and J gave up 1 base, with 10 bases separating them. In germline, CDR1 is SGHKS, CDR2 YYEKEE (reference sequence). This CDR3 has 15 residues. CDR3 DNA: TGTGCCAGCAGCTTGGCCGGGGGCCGTAACTATGGCTACACCTTC. It is translated as CASSLAGGRNYGYTF.

This chain connects TRBV19 to TRBJ1-5, with D unclear. The V and J ends lost 3 bases and 3 bases respectively, with 15 bases between them. There are 16 residues in the CDR3. CDR1 and CDR2 (germline): LNHDA, SQIVND (reference sequence). CDR3 protein: CASSMGSRRNNQPQHF. For the CDR3, the DNA is TGTGCCAGTAGTATGGGGTCGCGGCGAAACAATCAGCCCCAGCATTTT.

In its sample, this clone was seen a few times. The CDR3 sequence is CASSPPTGGTEAFF. The CDR3 nucleotides read TGTGCCAGCAGTCCCCCTACAGGGGGCACTGAAGCTTTCTTT. The chain has TRBV6-5 and TRBJ1-1; 8 nucleotides match TRBD1. From germline, CDR1 is MNHEY and CDR2 SVGAGI. With 5 bases clipped from V and 4 bases from J, the junction kept 6 bases outside the gene matches. There are 14 residues in the CDR3.

As DNA, the CDR3 is TGTGCCAGTAGTTCCGGACTAGCGGGAGTTAATGAGCAGTTCTTC. Its translation: CASSSGLAGVNEQFF. This sequence joins TRBV19 and TRBJ2-1; the match to TRBD2 covers 13 bases. V trimming: 5 bases; J trimming: 7 bases; junction bases outside the gene matches: 5. There are 15 residues in the CDR3. The germline V gene encodes CDR1 LNHDA and CDR2 SQIVND (reference sequence). The variable domain in full, with the rest retrieved from reference TRBV19 and TRBJ2-1, is DGGITQSPKYLFRKEGQNVTLSCEQNLNHDAMYWYRQDPGQGLRLIYYSQIVNDFQKGDIAEGYSVSREKKESFPLTVTSAQKNPTAFYLCASSSGLAGVNEQFFGPGTRLTVL.

The chain joins TRBV2 to TRBJ2-7, with 7 bases identical to TRBD1. Germline V gives CDR1 SNHLY, CDR2 FYNNEI. This CDR3 spans 13 amino acids. The V segment lost 1 base and the J segment 9 bases; nucleotides outside the gene matches: 6. In nucleotides, the CDR3 is TGTGCCAGCAGTGAAGAGGTGAAGGGGGCGCAGTACTTC. Translated, it gives CASSEEVKGAQYF.

V gene TRBV7-3 combines with J gene TRBJ2-7; D perhaps matches TRBD1 (6 bases). CDR1 SGHTA and CDR2 FQGTGA come from the germline V gene. This CDR3 spans 14 amino acids. The V end was cut by 4 bases, the J end by 12 bases, with 22 bases between. The CDR3 loop is CASSSRDTAAFGYF. DNA of the CDR3: TGTGCCAGCAGCTCCCGGGACACAGCTGCCTTTGGGTACTTC.

The chain recombines TRBV7-8 with TRBJ2-1, with D hard to call. The ends were cut back, 3 bases at V and 4 bases at J, with 7 bases in the middle. The CDR3 has 13 amino acids. Germline CDR1 reads SGHVS; CDR2 reads FQNEAQ. Here the CDR3 DNA reads TGTGCCAGCAGCTTCACTAATTACAATGAGCAGTTCTTC. This translates into CASSFTNYNEQFF.

J is TRBJ2-7 and V is TRBV6-5, with D possibly TRBD1 on 7 matching bases. This CDR3 comprises 13 residues. Per germline, CDR1 MNHEY and CDR2 SVGAGI. The V gene lost 3 bases and the J gene lost 9 bases, with 15 bases spanning the gap. CDR3 DNA: TGTGCCAGCAGTTATGGAGGGGGCGTCGGGCAGTACTTC. The encoded protein is CASSYGGGVGQYF.

V and J are TRBV6-1 and TRBJ2-7, with a possible D match to TRBD2 (5 bases). The CDR3 is 14 amino acids. Trimming stripped 7 bases from V and 5 bases from J, with 18 bases between. Germline V gene sequence: CDR1 MNHNS, CDR2 SASEGT. CDR3 nucleotide sequence: TGTGCCAGCACCCCCGGGGTAAGGACCCACGAGCAGTACTTC. Its protein product is CASTPGVRTHEQYF.

The chain uses TRBV2 and TRBJ2-3, with 9 bases aligning to TRBD2. The CDR3 consists of 14 residues. The germline V gene encodes CDR1 SNHLY and CDR2 FYNNEI. V lost 5 bases and J lost 4; bases outside the gene matches: 4. The CDR3 loop reads CASSPGLASDTQYF. The CDR3 nucleotides read TGTGCCAGCAGTCCGGGACTAGCATCAGATACGCAGTATTTT.

The table lists this clone with a count of one. J is TRBJ1-1 and V is TRBV19, with a tentative D call TRBD1 (5 bases). Germline CDR1 and CDR2: LNHDA and SQIVND (reference sequence). The CDR3 length is 14 residues. V was cut by 7 bases and J by 5 bases, with 17 bases left in between. CDR3 protein: CASTMAGAMTEAFF. The DNA for the CDR3 is TGTGCCAGTACCATGGCCGGGGCGATGACTGAAGCTTTCTTT.

J is TRBJ1-2 and V is TRBV30; possible D gene TRBD1, 6 bases. Between the trimmed V and J ends, which lost 3 bases and 5 bases, there was a span of 10 bases. CDR1 and CDR2 (germline): GTSNPN, SVGIG (reference sequence). The CDR3 has 12 amino acids. The DNA of the CDR3 is TGTGCCTGGAGGACAGGAAATTATGGCTACACCTTC. Protein product: CAWRTGNYGYTF.

The gene calls are TRBV19 and TRBJ1-4; no clear D gene. This CDR3 is 16 amino acids long. V gave up 0 bases and J gave up 3 bases, with 11 bases separating them. Per the germline V gene, CDR1 is LNHDA and CDR2 is SQIVND (reference sequence). The CDR3 DNA reads as TGTGCCAGTAGTATAGATCACGGGATGGCTAATGAAAAACTGTTTTTT. It is translated as CASSIDHGMANEKLFF.

This clone was seen many times. Within the sample, other DNA sequences also encode this same CDR3. The chain uses TRBV7-2 and TRBJ1-5; D is ambiguous. Germline V gene lookup returns CDR1 SGHTA and CDR2 FQGNSA. There are 14 residues in the CDR3. V lost 5 bases, J lost 0 bases, and 8 bases lay in between. CDR3 sequence: CASSPRGSNQPQHF. The CDR3 DNA follows: TGTGCCAGCAGCCCCCGGGGTAGCAATCAGCCCCAGCATTTT.

The J gene is TRBJ2-1, the V gene TRBV29-1, with TRBD2 matching over 9 bases. Germline V gene data show CDR1 as SQVTM and CDR2 as ANQGSEA. The CDR3 runs to 15 residues. CDR3 DNA: TGCAGTTCGTCCGCGGGGCTAGCGGGACTCAATGAGCAGTTCTTC. This encodes CSSSAGLAGLNEQFF.

This chain joins TRBV6-4 and TRBJ2-3; maybe TRBD2 (6 bases). The V and J ends lost 3 bases and 2 bases respectively, with 12 bases between them. The V gene's germline CDR1 is MRHNA and CDR2 SNTAGT. The CDR3 is 15 residues long. The CDR3: CASSDRPSATDTQYF. As DNA, the CDR3 is TGTGCCAGCAGTGATAGACCTAGCGCCACAGATACGCAGTATTTT.

The rearrangement links TRBV6-6 to TRBJ2-7; TRBD2 is a possible D gene (6 bases). Trimming cost V 3 bases and J 9 bases, with 15 bases left between them. The CDR3 extends over 13 amino acids. The V gene's germline CDR1 is MNHNY and CDR2 SVGAGI (reference sequence). The CDR3 DNA follows: TGTGCCAGCAGTTATGCGGGGACCCCCTTGCAGTACTTC. Its protein product is CASSYAGTPLQYF.

The rearrangement uses TRBV30 and TRBJ1-1; D uncertain. The germline V gene encodes CDR1 GTSNPN and CDR2 SVGIG (reference sequence). V gave up 0 bases and J gave up 5 bases, with 13 bases separating them. The CDR3 runs to 14 residues. The CDR3 here is CAWSVGRVGTEAFF. The CDR3 DNA reads TGTGCCTGGAGTGTAGGTAGGGTAGGTACTGAAGCTTTCTTT. Using reference TRBV30 and TRBJ1-1 for the parts outside the CDR3, the full variable domain is SQTIHQWPATLVQPVGSPLSLECTVEGTSNPNLYWYRQAAGRGLQLLFYSVGIGQISSEVPQNLSASRPQDRQFILSSKKLLLSDSGFYLCAWSVGRVGTEAFFGQGTRLTVV.